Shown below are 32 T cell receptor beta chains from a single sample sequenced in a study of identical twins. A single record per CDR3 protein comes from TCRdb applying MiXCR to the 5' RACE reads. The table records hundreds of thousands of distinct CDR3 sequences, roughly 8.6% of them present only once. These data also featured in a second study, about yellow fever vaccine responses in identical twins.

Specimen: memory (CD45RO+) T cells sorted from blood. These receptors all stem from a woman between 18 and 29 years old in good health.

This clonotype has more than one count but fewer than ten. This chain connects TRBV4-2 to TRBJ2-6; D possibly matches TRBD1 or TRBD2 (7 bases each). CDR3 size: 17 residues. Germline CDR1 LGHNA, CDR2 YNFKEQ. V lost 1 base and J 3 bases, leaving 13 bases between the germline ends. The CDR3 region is CASSQVQGGLGANVLTF. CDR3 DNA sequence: TGTGCCAGCAGCCAAGTCCAGGGGGGGCTTGGGGCCAACGTCCTGACTTTC.

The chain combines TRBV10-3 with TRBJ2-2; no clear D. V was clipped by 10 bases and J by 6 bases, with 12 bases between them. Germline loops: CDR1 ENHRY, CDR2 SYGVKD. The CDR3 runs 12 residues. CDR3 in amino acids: CATRVNAGELFF. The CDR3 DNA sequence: TGTGCCACCAGAGTAAACGCCGGGGAGCTGTTTTTT.

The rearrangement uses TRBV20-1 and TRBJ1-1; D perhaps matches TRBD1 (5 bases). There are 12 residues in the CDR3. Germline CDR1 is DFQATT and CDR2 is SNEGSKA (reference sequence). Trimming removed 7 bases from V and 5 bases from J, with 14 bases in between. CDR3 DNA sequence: TGCAGTGTTCCAGACAGAGGGACTGAAGCTTTCTTT. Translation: CSVPDRGTEAFF.

The CDR3 region is CSARPIAGPSSYEQYF. The CDR3 nucleotides are TGCAGTGCTAGACCTATAGCGGGTCCTAGCTCCTACGAGCAGTACTTC. This chain links TRBV20-1 with TRBJ2-7; 7 nucleotides agree with TRBD2. This CDR3 has 16 residues. In germline, CDR1 is DFQATT, CDR2 SNEGSKA (reference sequence). V trimming: 2 bases; J trimming: 0 bases; junction bases outside the gene matches: 10.

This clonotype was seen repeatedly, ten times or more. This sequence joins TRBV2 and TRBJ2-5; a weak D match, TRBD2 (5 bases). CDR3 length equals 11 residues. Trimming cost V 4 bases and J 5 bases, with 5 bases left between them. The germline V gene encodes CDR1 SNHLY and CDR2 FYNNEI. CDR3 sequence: CASSGRETQYF. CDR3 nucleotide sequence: TGTGCCAGCAGTGGGAGGGAGACCCAGTACTTC. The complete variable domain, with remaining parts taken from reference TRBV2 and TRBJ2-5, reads EPEVTQTPSHQVTQMGQEVILRCVPISNHLYFYWYRQILGQKVEFLVSFYNNEISEKSEIFDDQFSVERPDGSNFTLKIRSTKLEDSAMYFCASSGRETQYFGPGTRLLVL.

The CDR3 DNA is TGCGCCAGCAGCTTGGGACTGTACACAGATACGCAGTATTTT. The encoded protein is CASSLGLYTDTQYF. V is TRBV5-1 and J is TRBJ2-3; D unclear. CDR3 length: 14 amino acids. Trimming cost V 0 bases and J 2 bases, with 7 bases left between them. CDR1 is SGHRS, CDR2 YFSETQ, per germline.

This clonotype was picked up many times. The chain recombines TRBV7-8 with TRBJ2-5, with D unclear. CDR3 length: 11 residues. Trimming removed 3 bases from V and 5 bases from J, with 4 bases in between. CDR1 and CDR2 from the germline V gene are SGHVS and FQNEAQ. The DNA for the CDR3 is TGTGCCAGCAGCTTCGTGGAGACCCAGTACTTC. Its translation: CASSFVETQYF. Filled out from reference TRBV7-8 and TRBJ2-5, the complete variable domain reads GAGVSQSPRYKVAKRGQDVALRCDPISGHVSLFWYQQALGQGPEFLTYFQNEAQLDKSGLPSDRFFAERPEGSVSTLKIQRTQQEDSAVYLCASSFVETQYFGPGTRLLVL.

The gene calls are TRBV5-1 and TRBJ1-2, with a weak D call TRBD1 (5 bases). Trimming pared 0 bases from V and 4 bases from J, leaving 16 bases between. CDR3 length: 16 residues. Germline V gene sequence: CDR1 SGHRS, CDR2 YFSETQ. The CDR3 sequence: CASSLAGRGSFYGYTF. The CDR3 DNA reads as TGCGCCAGCAGCTTGGCTGGTCGGGGCAGCTTCTATGGCTACACCTTC.

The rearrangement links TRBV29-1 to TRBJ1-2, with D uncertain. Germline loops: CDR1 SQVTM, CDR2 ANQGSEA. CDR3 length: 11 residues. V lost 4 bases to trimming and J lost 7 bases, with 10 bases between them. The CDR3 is CSVGITAGYTF. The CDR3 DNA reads TGCAGCGTTGGAATCACGGCTGGCTACACCTTC.

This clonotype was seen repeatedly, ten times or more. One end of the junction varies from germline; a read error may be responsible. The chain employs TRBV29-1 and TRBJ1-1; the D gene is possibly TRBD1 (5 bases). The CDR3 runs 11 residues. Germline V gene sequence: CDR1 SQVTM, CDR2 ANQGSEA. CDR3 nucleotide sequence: TGCAGCGTTGGCGGTGGGGACCCGTTCCCCTTT. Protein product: CSVGGGDPFPF.

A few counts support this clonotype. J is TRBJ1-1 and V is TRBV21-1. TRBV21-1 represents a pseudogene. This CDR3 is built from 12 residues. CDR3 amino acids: CASSKSGQRAFF. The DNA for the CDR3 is TGTGCCAGCAGCAAATCGGGCCAGAGGGCTTTCTTT.

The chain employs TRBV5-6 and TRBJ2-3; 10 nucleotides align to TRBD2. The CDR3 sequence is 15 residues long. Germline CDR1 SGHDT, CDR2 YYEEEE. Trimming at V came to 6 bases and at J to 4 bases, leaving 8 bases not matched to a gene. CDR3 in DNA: TGTGCCAGCACCACCTTGAGCGGGAGGGCAGATACGCAGTATTTT. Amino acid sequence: CASTTLSGRADTQYF.

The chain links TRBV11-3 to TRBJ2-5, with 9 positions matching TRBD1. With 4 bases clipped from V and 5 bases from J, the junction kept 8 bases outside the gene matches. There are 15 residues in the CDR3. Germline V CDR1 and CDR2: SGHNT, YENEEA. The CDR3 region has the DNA TGTGCCAGCAGCTCCCGGGACAGGGTATCCGAGACCCAGTACTTC. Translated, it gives CASSSRDRVSETQYF. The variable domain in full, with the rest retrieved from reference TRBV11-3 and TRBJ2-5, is EAGVVQSPRYKIIEKKQPVAFWCNPISGHNTLYWYLQNLGQGPELLIRYENEEAVDDSQLPKDRFSAERLKGVDSTLKIQPAELGDSAVYLCASSSRDRVSETQYFGPGTRLLVL.

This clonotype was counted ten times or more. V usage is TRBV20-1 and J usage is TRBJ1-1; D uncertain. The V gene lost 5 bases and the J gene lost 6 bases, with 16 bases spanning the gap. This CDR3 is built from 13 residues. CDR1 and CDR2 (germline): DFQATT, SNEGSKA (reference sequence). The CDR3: CSAPMGSWAEAFF. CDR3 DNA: TGCAGTGCTCCTATGGGGAGTTGGGCTGAAGCTTTCTTT.

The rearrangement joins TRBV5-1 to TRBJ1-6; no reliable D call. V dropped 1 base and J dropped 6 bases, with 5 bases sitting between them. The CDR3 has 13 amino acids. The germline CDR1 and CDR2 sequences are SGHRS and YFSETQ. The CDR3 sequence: CASSLNSNSPLHF. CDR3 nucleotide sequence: TGCGCCAGCAGCTTGAACAGTAATTCACCCCTCCACTTT.

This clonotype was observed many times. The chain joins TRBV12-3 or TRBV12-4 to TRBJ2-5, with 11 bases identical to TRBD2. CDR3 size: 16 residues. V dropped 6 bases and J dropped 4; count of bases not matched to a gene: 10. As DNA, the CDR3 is TGTGCCAGCAGCTATACTAGCGGGAGTGGAAGAGAGACCCAGTACTTC. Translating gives CASSYTSGSGRETQYF.

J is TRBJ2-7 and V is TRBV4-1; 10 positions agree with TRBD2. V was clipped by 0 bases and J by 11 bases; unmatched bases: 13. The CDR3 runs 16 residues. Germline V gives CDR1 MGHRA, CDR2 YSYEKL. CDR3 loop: CASSQDGTSGDLWEYV. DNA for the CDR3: TGCGCCAGCAGCCAAGATGGAACTAGCGGGGATCTGTGGGAGTACGTC.

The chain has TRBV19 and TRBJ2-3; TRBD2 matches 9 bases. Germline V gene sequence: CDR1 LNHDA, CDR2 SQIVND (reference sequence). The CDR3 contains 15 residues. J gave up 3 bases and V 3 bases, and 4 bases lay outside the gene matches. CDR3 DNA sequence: TGTGCCAGTAGTATGTCGAGCGGGGGGACAGATACGCAGTATTTT. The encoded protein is CASSMSSGGTDTQYF.

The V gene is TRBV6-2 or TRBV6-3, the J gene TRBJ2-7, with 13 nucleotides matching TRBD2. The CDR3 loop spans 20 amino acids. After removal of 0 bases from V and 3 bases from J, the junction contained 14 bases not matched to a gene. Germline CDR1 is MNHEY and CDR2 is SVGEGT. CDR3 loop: CASSYSIDWTSGSTYYEQYF. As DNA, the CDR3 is TGTGCCAGCAGTTACTCGATAGACTGGACTAGCGGGAGTACCTACTACGAGCAGTACTTC.

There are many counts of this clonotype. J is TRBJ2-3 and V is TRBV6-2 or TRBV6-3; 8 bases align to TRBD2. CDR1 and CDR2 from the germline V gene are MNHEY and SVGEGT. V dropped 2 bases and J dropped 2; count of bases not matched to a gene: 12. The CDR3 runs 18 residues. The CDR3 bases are TGTGCCAGCAGTTACACCGAACGTAGCGGGGAATACACAGATACGCAGTATTTT. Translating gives CASSYTERSGEYTDTQYF.

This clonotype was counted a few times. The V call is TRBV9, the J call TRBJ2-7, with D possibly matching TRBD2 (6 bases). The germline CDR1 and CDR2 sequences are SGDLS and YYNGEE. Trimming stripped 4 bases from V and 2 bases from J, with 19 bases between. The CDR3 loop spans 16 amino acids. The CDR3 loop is CASSPDSGAGTYEQYF. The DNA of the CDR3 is TGTGCCAGCAGCCCCGACTCCGGGGCGGGGACCTACGAGCAGTACTTC.

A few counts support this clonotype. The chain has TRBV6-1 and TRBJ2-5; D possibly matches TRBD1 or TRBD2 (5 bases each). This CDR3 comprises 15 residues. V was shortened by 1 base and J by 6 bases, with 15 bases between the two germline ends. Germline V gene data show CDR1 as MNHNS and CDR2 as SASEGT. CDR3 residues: CASSEEGVTGKTQYF. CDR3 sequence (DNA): TGTGCCAGCAGTGAAGAAGGGGTGACCGGGAAGACCCAGTACTTC.

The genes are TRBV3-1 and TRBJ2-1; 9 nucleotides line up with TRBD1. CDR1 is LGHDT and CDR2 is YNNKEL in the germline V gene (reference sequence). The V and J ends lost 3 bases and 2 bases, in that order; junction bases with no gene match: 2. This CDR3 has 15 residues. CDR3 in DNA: TGTGCCAGCAGCCACAGACAGGGGGCCTACAATGAGCAGTTCTTC. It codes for CASSHRQGAYNEQFF.

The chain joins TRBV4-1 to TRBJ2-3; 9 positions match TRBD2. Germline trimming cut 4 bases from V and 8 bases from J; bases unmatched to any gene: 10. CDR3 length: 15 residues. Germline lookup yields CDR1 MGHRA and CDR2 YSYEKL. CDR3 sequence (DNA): TGCGCCAGCAGCCCCGAGGGCGGGAGGGGCGGTACGCAGTATTTT. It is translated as CASSPEGGRGGTQYF.

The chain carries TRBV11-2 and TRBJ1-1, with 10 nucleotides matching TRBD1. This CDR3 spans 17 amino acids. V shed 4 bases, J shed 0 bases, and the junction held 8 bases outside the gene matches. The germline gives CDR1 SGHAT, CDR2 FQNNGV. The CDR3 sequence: CASSSLTGGELNTEAFF. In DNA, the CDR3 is TGTGCCAGCAGCTCCCTGACAGGGGGCGAACTGAACACTGAAGCTTTCTTT.

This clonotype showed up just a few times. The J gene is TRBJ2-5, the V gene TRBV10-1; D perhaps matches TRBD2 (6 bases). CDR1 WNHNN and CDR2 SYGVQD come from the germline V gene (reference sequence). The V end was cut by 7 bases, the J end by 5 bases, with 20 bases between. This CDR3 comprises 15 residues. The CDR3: CASTAGTGVSETQYF. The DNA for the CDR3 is TGCGCCAGCACCGCCGGGACTGGCGTATCTGAGACCCAGTACTTC.

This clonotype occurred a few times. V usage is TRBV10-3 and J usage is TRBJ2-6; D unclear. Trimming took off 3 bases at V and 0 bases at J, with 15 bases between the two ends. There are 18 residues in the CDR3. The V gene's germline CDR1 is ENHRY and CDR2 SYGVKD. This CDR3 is CAISEWVWEHSGANVLTF. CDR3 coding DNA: TGTGCCATCAGTGAATGGGTTTGGGAACACTCTGGGGCCAACGTCCTGACTTTC.

CDR3 protein: CASSLRTGAGTEAFF. DNA of the CDR3: TGTGCCAGTAGTCTCCGGACAGGGGCCGGCACTGAAGCTTTCTTT. V is TRBV19 and J is TRBJ1-1, with TRBD1 identical over 9 bases. Germline V gene data show CDR1 as LNHDA and CDR2 as SQIVND (reference sequence). V shed 5 bases and J 4 bases; nucleotides not matched to a gene: 8. The CDR3 length is 15 residues.

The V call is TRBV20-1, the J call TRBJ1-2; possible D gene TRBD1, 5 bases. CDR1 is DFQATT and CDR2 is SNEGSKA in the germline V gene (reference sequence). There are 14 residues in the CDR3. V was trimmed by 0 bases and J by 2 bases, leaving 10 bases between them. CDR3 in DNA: TGCAGTGCTAGAGATTTCCGGGGGAACTATGGCTACACCTTC. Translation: CSARDFRGNYGYTF.

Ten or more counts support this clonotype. In nucleotides, the CDR3 is TGTGCCAGCAGCCCCCATAATACGGGGGCCACTGAAGCTTTCTTT. Its protein is CASSPHNTGATEAFF. The V and J genes are TRBV9 and TRBJ1-1; TRBD1 is a possible D gene (6 bases). The CDR3 is 15 amino acids. The germline V gene has CDR1 SGDLS and CDR2 YYNGEE. The V end was cut by 4 bases, the J end by 4 bases, with 17 bases between.

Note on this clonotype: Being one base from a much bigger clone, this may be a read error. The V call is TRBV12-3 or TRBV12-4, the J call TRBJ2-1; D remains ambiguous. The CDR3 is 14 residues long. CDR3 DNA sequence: TGTGCCAGCAGACCTGCGGCCGCCAACAATGAGCAGTCCTTC. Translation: CASRPAAANNEQSF.

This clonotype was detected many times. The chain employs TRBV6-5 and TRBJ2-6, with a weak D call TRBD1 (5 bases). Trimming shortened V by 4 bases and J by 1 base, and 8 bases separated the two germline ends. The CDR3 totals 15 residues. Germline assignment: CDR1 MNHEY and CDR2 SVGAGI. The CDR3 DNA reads TGTGCCAGCAGTTTCAGGGTTTCTGGGGCCAACGTCCTGACTTTC. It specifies CASSFRVSGANVLTF.